Listed below are T cell receptor beta chains from one sample, sequenced in a study of T cell responses to AZD1222 COVID-19 vaccine. TCRdb keeps only in-frame clones here, not all; method: immunoSEQ multiplex PCR. The table lists roughly 150,000 clones, around 88% of them singletons. The starting material was peripheral blood, obtained on day 0 of AZD1222 vaccination. Receptor source: an adult in good health. CDR3s include the opening cysteine and the closing phenylalanine or tryptophan. A D gene is named only where the DNA matches it firmly. Rows may omit the clone size; those that give it use once, few, many or a size class.

V gene,D gene,J gene,clone size,CDR3 DNA,CDR3 protein
TRBV5-5,-,TRBJ1-1,-,TGTGCCAGCAGCTTGGCCGTAGTTAGGGGCAGGGATGAAGCTTTCTTT,CASSLAVVRGRDEAFF
TRBV4-3,-,TRBJ2-1,-,TGCGCCAGCAGCCAAGGACCCGCAGATGATTACAATGAGCAGTTCTTC,CASSQGPADDYNEQFF
TRBV5-1,-,TRBJ2-5,-,TGCGCCAGCGGGGAGCTTGGAAAAGAGACCCAGTACTTC,CASGELGKETQYF
TRBV3-1/TRBV3-2,TRBD1,TRBJ1-1,-,TGTGCCAGCAGCCCCCGGGACAGCAACACTGAAGCTTTCTTT,CASSPRDSNTEAFF
TRBV3-1/TRBV3-2,TRBD1,TRBJ1-2,-,TGTGCCAGCAGCCACTCGACAGGGGATGGCTACACCTTC,CASSHSTGDGYTF
TRBV9,-,TRBJ1-1,-,TGTGCCAGCAGCGTAGGAACAGGTTTAAACACTGAAGCTTTCTTT,CASSVGTGLNTEAFF
TRBV19,TRBD1,TRBJ2-1,-,TGTGCCACTAATACACAGGGGGCTGGCAATGAGCAGTTCTTC,CATNTQGAGNEQFF
TRBV2,-,TRBJ1-5,-,TGTGCCAGCAGTAATTCAAATAGCAATCAGCCCCAGCATTTT,CASSNSNSNQPQHF
TRBV19,TRBD1,TRBJ2-7,-,TGTGCCAGTAGTACGGATAAGGGACAGGGGGTCTACGAGCAGTACTTC,CASSTDKGQGVYEQYF
TRBV5-1,-,TRBJ2-7,-,TGCGCCAGCAGCTTCGGACAGACCTACGAGCAGTACTTC,CASSFGQTYEQYF
TRBV5-1,-,TRBJ1-3,-,TGCGCCAGCAGCCAAGGGCAAGGAAACACCATATATTTT,CASSQGQGNTIYF
TRBV19,TRBD1,TRBJ1-1,-,TGTGCCAGTAGAAGGGGACAGGGCATGAACACTGAAGCTTTCTTT,CASRRGQGMNTEAFF
TRBV10-3,-,TRBJ1-5,-,TGTGCCATCAGTGTGGGAGGTCAGCCCCAGCATTTT,CAISVGGQPQHF
TRBV3-1/TRBV3-2,TRBD1,TRBJ1-6,-,TGTGCCAGCAGCCAAGTAGGGGGCAGGTCCCATTCACCCCTCCACTTT,CASSQVGGRSHSPLHF
TRBV6-2/TRBV6-3,-,TRBJ2-3,-,TGTGCCAGCAGTACGCCCGGGAATACGCAGTATTTT,CASSTPGNTQYF
TRBV5-6,-,TRBJ1-2,few,TGTGCCAGCAGCTCCGGACAGTCCTACTATGGCTACACCTTC,CASSSGQSYYGYTF
TRBV4-1,TRBD1,TRBJ1-5,-,TGCGCCAGCAGCCAAGATGGGGCAGGGGGTGGACAGCCCCAGCATTTT,CASSQDGAGGGQPQHF
TRBV12-3/TRBV12-4,-,TRBJ1-1,-,TGTGCCAGCAGTTTTAAAACTGAAGCTTTCTTT,CASSFKTEAFF
TRBV9,TRBD1,TRBJ1-6,-,TGTGCCAGCAGCTCGCACGACAGGGGAGTGGATTCACCCCTCCACTTT,CASSSHDRGVDSPLHF
TRBV29-1,-,TRBJ2-5,-,TGCAGCGTCCGTGGGGGGTTAGCGACCCAGTACTTC,CSVRGGLATQYF
TRBV29-1,-,TRBJ2-1,-,TGCAGCGTTGGACGACAGGAAAACAATGAGCAGTTCTTC,CSVGRQENNEQFF
TRBV2,-,TRBJ1-1,-,TGTGCCAGCAGTGACCCTCCGACTGAAGCTTTCTTT,CASSDPPTEAFF
TRBV3-1/TRBV3-2,TRBD2,TRBJ2-1,once,TGTGCCAGCAGCCCGGGGACTAGCTACAATGAGCAGTTCTTC,CASSPGTSYNEQFF
TRBV12-3/TRBV12-4,-,TRBJ1-3,-,TGTGCCAGCAGTCTGACAGGTTGGAACACCATATATTTT,CASSLTGWNTIYF
TRBV28,TRBD1,TRBJ1-5,few,TGTGCCAGCAGTTTATTTTCAGGGGGCATTCAGCCCCAGCATTTT,CASSLFSGGIQPQHF
TRBV19,-,TRBJ2-7,-,TGTGCCAGTAGTAAGGGCCGACTTCGGAACGAGCAGTACTTC,CASSKGRLRNEQYF
TRBV5-6,-,TRBJ1-5,-,TGTGCCAGCAGTTCCCGGGTTGTGAGGGGTAGCAATCAGCCCCAGCATTTT,CASSSRVVRGSNQPQHF
TRBV4-1,-,TRBJ2-5,-,TGCGCCAGCAGCCAAGATCTTGCGAGAGGGGAGACCCAGTACTTC,CASSQDLARGETQYF
TRBV6-2/TRBV6-3,-,TRBJ2-7,-,TGTGCCAGCAGTGACCCCCGCAGCTACTACGAGCAGTACTTC,CASSDPRSYYEQYF
TRBV3-1/TRBV3-2,TRBD1,TRBJ1-2,-,TGTGCCAGCAGCTCAGGGGGGTACTATGGCTACACCTTC,CASSSGGYYGYTF
TRBV28,-,TRBJ1-4,-,TGTGCCAGCAGTCGAGGCGTAAAACTGTTTTTT,CASSRGVKLFF
TRBV6-2/TRBV6-3,-,TRBJ1-2,-,TGTGCCAGCAGTGACCGAGCGTACTATGGCTACACCTTC,CASSDRAYYGYTF
TRBV4-1,-,TRBJ1-2,-,TGCGCCAGCAGCCAAGAGATTAGGTATGGCTACACCTTC,CASSQEIRYGYTF
TRBV27,-,TRBJ1-1,-,TGTGCCAGCAGTGGGGTAGGCCCTGAAGCTTTCTTT,CASSGVGPEAFF
TRBV7-9,TRBD2,TRBJ2-3,-,TGTGCCAGCAGCCCCGGACTAGCGGGAAGCACAGATACGCAGTATTTT,CASSPGLAGSTDTQYF
TRBV5-1,-,TRBJ2-7,-,TGCGCCAGCAGCTTGGTTGCAGGGAGCTCCTACGAGCAGTACTTC,CASSLVAGSSYEQYF
TRBV5-4,-,TRBJ2-1,-,TGTGCCAGCATCGGCGGGCGTTACAATGAGCAGTTCTTC,CASIGGRYNEQFF
TRBV18,-,TRBJ2-4,-,TGTGCCAGCTCACTTAAAAACATTCAGTACTTC,CASSLKNIQYF
TRBV6-5,TRBD1,TRBJ1-6,-,TGTGCCAGCAGTTTGGGACAGCCCGATAATTCACCCCTCCACTTT,CASSLGQPDNSPLHF
TRBV27,-,TRBJ1-4,-,TGTGCCAGCAGTTTATCGAGGGGCGCTAATGAAAAACTGTTTTTT,CASSLSRGANEKLFF